The rows below give T cell receptor beta chains drawn from one sample of a study of blood T cell repertoires in COVID-19. The assay was immunoSEQ multiplex PCR, and TCRdb's table has in-frame clones only and misses some. The repertoire holds 350,000 or so clones, with 88% as singletons. The sequenced sample consisted of PBMCs or T cells enriched from blood (not recorded which). The receptors here all came from a woman in her 30s who had been exposed to COVID-19. Both conserved end residues are part of each CDR3. D genes are given only for firm matches. Part of the rows lack a size; the others show once, few, many or a class for expanded clones.

v_call: TRBV11-2; d_call: TRBD2; clone_size: NA; j_call: TRBJ2-7; cdr3_nt: TGTGCCAGCAGCAGACTAGCGGGAACTTACGAGCAGTACTTC; cdr3_aa: CASSRLAGTYEQYF
v_call: TRBV24-1; d_call: TRBD1; clone_size: NA; j_call: TRBJ1-5; cdr3_nt: TGTGCCACCAGTGAACAGGGGGCACCCAATCAGCCCCAGCATTTT; cdr3_aa: CATSEQGAPNQPQHF
v_call: TRBV6-5; d_call: TRBD1; clone_size: NA; j_call: TRBJ2-1; cdr3_nt: TGTGCCAGCAGTTACGGGACAGGGCGGGCCAATGAGCAGTTCTTC; cdr3_aa: CASSYGTGRANEQFF
v_call: TRBV14; d_call: NA; clone_size: NA; j_call: TRBJ2-2; cdr3_nt: TGTGCCAGCAGCCAACACCTGACAGGGAACACCGGGGAGCTGTTTTTT; cdr3_aa: CASSQHLTGNTGELFF
v_call: TRBV30; d_call: NA; clone_size: NA; j_call: TRBJ2-7; cdr3_nt: TGTGCCTGGATAATCAAAGAGGTCTACGAGCAGTACTTC; cdr3_aa: CAWIIKEVYEQYF
v_call: TRBV7-3; d_call: NA; clone_size: NA; j_call: TRBJ2-3; cdr3_nt: TGTGCCAGCAGCCAGGCAAGCTCCTCGGCTAATACGCAGTATTTT; cdr3_aa: CASSQASSSANTQYF
v_call: TRBV7-8; d_call: NA; clone_size: NA; j_call: TRBJ1-1; cdr3_nt: TGTGCCAGCAGCTTAGCGCCCGGGGTTCCTGAAGCTTTCTTT; cdr3_aa: CASSLAPGVPEAFF
v_call: TRBV5-1; d_call: TRBD1; clone_size: once; j_call: TRBJ2-1; cdr3_nt: TGCGCCAGCAGATCCCCGACCACGGACAGGGGTGCCTACAATGAGCAGTTCTTC; cdr3_aa: CASRSPTTDRGAYNEQFF
v_call: TRBV4-1; d_call: NA; clone_size: NA; j_call: TRBJ1-1; cdr3_nt: TGCGCCAGCAGCCAAGATGAGAGACAGAATGCTTTCTTT; cdr3_aa: CASSQDERQNAFF
v_call: TRBV5-1; d_call: TRBD1; clone_size: NA; j_call: TRBJ1-4; cdr3_nt: TGCGCCAGCAGCCCTAGAGGACAGGGCGATAGTAATGAAAAACTGTTTTTT; cdr3_aa: CASSPRGQGDSNEKLFF
v_call: TRBV5-5; d_call: TRBD2; clone_size: NA; j_call: TRBJ2-1; cdr3_nt: TGTGCCAGCAGCTTGGCCCGCCTAGCGGGAGTTAATGAGCAGTTCTTC; cdr3_aa: CASSLARLAGVNEQFF
v_call: TRBV5-1; d_call: NA; clone_size: NA; j_call: TRBJ2-1; cdr3_nt: TGCGCCAGCAGCTTGGGGCGGAGAGGGAACAATGAGCAGTTCTTC; cdr3_aa: CASSLGRRGNNEQFF
v_call: TRBV6-5; d_call: TRBD2; clone_size: NA; j_call: TRBJ2-1; cdr3_nt: TGTGCCAGCAGGACTAGCATGTCTGAGCAGTTCTTC; cdr3_aa: CASRTSMSEQFF
v_call: TRBV7-3; d_call: TRBD2; clone_size: NA; j_call: TRBJ2-5; cdr3_nt: TGTGCCAGCAGCCTAGCGGGAGGAGGAGGGGAGACCCAGTACTTC; cdr3_aa: CASSLAGGGGETQYF
v_call: TRBV7-9; d_call: TRBD1; clone_size: NA; j_call: TRBJ2-7; cdr3_nt: TGTGCCAGCCTACCGGGACAGGGACCCCCGGAGCAGTACTTC; cdr3_aa: CASLPGQGPPEQYF
v_call: TRBV3-1/TRBV3-2; d_call: NA; clone_size: NA; j_call: TRBJ1-2; cdr3_nt: TGTGCCAGCAGCCAAGGGGCAGGGGTTAACTATGGCTACACCTTC; cdr3_aa: CASSQGAGVNYGYTF
v_call: TRBV5-6; d_call: TRBD1; clone_size: NA; j_call: TRBJ2-1; cdr3_nt: TGTGCCAGCAGCCCCTTGGGGGGGACAGGGCCCGCCAATGAGCAGTTCTTC; cdr3_aa: CASSPLGGTGPANEQFF
v_call: TRBV7-3; d_call: NA; clone_size: once; j_call: TRBJ2-2; cdr3_nt: TGTGCCAGCAGCTTTTTGGGGGGTAAAAACACCGGGGAGCTGTTTTTT; cdr3_aa: CASSFLGGKNTGELFF
v_call: TRBV5-5; d_call: NA; clone_size: NA; j_call: TRBJ2-7; cdr3_nt: TGTGCCAGCAGCTTGGCGGGAAGTAGCGAGCAGTACTTC; cdr3_aa: CASSLAGSSEQYF
v_call: TRBV7-9; d_call: NA; clone_size: NA; j_call: TRBJ2-5; cdr3_nt: TGTGCCAGCAGCTTATGGCTAGTCACAGGGAGCGGCGAGACCCAGTACTTC; cdr3_aa: CASSLWLVTGSGETQYF
v_call: TRBV6-1; d_call: NA; clone_size: NA; j_call: TRBJ1-2; cdr3_nt: TGTGCCAGCAGTGAAGTCGGGGGGGACTATGGCTACACCTTC; cdr3_aa: CASSEVGGDYGYTF
v_call: TRBV15; d_call: TRBD1; clone_size: once; j_call: TRBJ1-5; cdr3_nt: TGTGCCACCAGCAGACAGGGACAGGGTTTACAGCCCCAGCATTTT; cdr3_aa: CATSRQGQGLQPQHF
v_call: TRBV12-3/TRBV12-4; d_call: NA; clone_size: NA; j_call: TRBJ2-2; cdr3_nt: TGTGCCAGCAAAGGGCGGGGCACCGGGGAGCTGTTTTTT; cdr3_aa: CASKGRGTGELFF
v_call: TRBV10-3; d_call: TRBD2; clone_size: once; j_call: TRBJ2-7; cdr3_nt: TGTGCCATCAGACTCACCCGGGGGGACGTCTACGAGCAGTACTTC; cdr3_aa: CAIRLTRGDVYEQYF
v_call: TRBV27; d_call: TRBD1; clone_size: NA; j_call: TRBJ2-1; cdr3_nt: TGTGCCAGCAGTTTAACAGGGGATGCCGACAATGAGCAGTTCTTC; cdr3_aa: CASSLTGDADNEQFF
v_call: TRBV6-5; d_call: TRBD1; clone_size: few; j_call: TRBJ1-1; cdr3_nt: TGTGCCAGCAGGTCAGGGGGATCTCTGATTGGGGCTTTCTTT; cdr3_aa: CASRSGGSLIGAFF
v_call: TRBV24-1; d_call: NA; clone_size: few; j_call: TRBJ1-5; cdr3_nt: TGTGCCACCAGTGATTCGGGACTTCCATTCGGGCCCCAGCATTTT; cdr3_aa: CATSDSGLPFGPQHF
v_call: TRBV9; d_call: TRBD1; clone_size: once; j_call: TRBJ1-2; cdr3_nt: TGTGCCAGCAGCGTAATCGACAGGGCGGATGGCTACACCTTC; cdr3_aa: CASSVIDRADGYTF
v_call: TRBV5-1; d_call: TRBD2; clone_size: NA; j_call: TRBJ2-3; cdr3_nt: TGCGCCAGCACCGGGACTAGCGGAACCACAGATACGCAGTATTTT; cdr3_aa: CASTGTSGTTDTQYF
v_call: TRBV5-1; d_call: NA; clone_size: NA; j_call: TRBJ2-7; cdr3_nt: TGCGCCAGCAGCTTGGGACTTCGGCAGGGCGGCGAGCAGTACTTC; cdr3_aa: CASSLGLRQGGEQYF
v_call: TRBV5-4; d_call: NA; clone_size: NA; j_call: TRBJ1-3; cdr3_nt: TGTGCCAGCAGCTTCTCAGGGGGAAACACCATATATTTT; cdr3_aa: CASSFSGGNTIYF
v_call: TRBV5-1; d_call: NA; clone_size: NA; j_call: TRBJ2-5; cdr3_nt: TGCGCCAGCAGCCCCCAACAGACTAGACCCGAGACCCAGTACTTC; cdr3_aa: CASSPQQTRPETQYF
v_call: TRBV13; d_call: NA; clone_size: NA; j_call: TRBJ1-6; cdr3_nt: NA; cdr3_aa: CASSFGTGSFHF
v_call: TRBV19; d_call: TRBD2; clone_size: NA; j_call: TRBJ2-7; cdr3_nt: TGTGCCAGTAGTATCCCCCTAGCGGTGATCTCCTACGAGCAGTACTTC; cdr3_aa: CASSIPLAVISYEQYF
v_call: TRBV28; d_call: TRBD1; clone_size: NA; j_call: TRBJ2-3; cdr3_nt: TGTGCCAGCAGACGACAGGGTTACGGAGATACGCAGTATTTT; cdr3_aa: CASRRQGYGDTQYF
v_call: TRBV6-5; d_call: NA; clone_size: NA; j_call: TRBJ2-3; cdr3_nt: TGTGCCAGCAGTTACTCGCGGATCGCAGATACGCAGTATTTT; cdr3_aa: CASSYSRIADTQYF
v_call: TRBV19; d_call: NA; clone_size: NA; j_call: TRBJ1-2; cdr3_nt: TGTGCCAGTAGTATTAGCCTCAGGGACTATGGCTACACCTTC; cdr3_aa: CASSISLRDYGYTF
v_call: TRBV10-3; d_call: TRBD1; clone_size: NA; j_call: TRBJ1-1; cdr3_nt: TGTGCCATCACCGGGACAGGGGGCTCTGAAGCTTTCTTT; cdr3_aa: CAITGTGGSEAFF
v_call: TRBV29-1; d_call: TRBD1; clone_size: NA; j_call: TRBJ1-2; cdr3_nt: TGCAGCGTTGAAGTCCCAACCGGGACAGAAGCCTATGGCTACACCTTC; cdr3_aa: CSVEVPTGTEAYGYTF
v_call: TRBV9; d_call: NA; clone_size: NA; j_call: TRBJ1-1; cdr3_nt: TGTGCCAGCAGCGCCACCCGTGGCGAGGGAACTGAAGCTTTCTTT; cdr3_aa: CASSATRGEGTEAFF
v_call: TRBV28; d_call: NA; clone_size: NA; j_call: TRBJ2-7; cdr3_nt: TGTGCCAGCAGTTTTGCGCCCGGGAGCGCCTACGAGCAGTACTTC; cdr3_aa: CASSFAPGSAYEQYF
v_call: TRBV15; d_call: TRBD2; clone_size: NA; j_call: TRBJ2-1; cdr3_nt: TGTGCCACCAGCAGAGTGAGACTAGCGGGAGTGGGGGGATCCAATGAGCAGTTCTTC; cdr3_aa: CATSRVRLAGVGGSNEQFF
v_call: TRBV11-2; d_call: TRBD2; clone_size: NA; j_call: TRBJ2-1; cdr3_nt: TGTGCCAGCACCAGACCGGGACTAGTCCACAATGAGCAGTTCTTC; cdr3_aa: CASTRPGLVHNEQFF
v_call: TRBV18; d_call: TRBD2; clone_size: NA; j_call: TRBJ2-7; cdr3_nt: TGTGCCAGCTCCCCTCGGGGAGGGCTAGTTAGTTCCTACGAGCAGTACTTC; cdr3_aa: CASSPRGGLVSSYEQYF
v_call: TRBV28; d_call: NA; clone_size: NA; j_call: TRBJ1-5; cdr3_nt: TGTGCCAGCAGTTTAGCAGGAGGTAGCAATCAGCCCCAGCATTTT; cdr3_aa: CASSLAGGSNQPQHF
v_call: TRBV28; d_call: TRBD1; clone_size: once; j_call: TRBJ1-5; cdr3_nt: TGTGCCAGCAGTCTTGGGGACAGGAGGAATCAGCCCCAGCATTTT; cdr3_aa: CASSLGDRRNQPQHF
v_call: TRBV6-5; d_call: TRBD1; clone_size: NA; j_call: TRBJ1-2; cdr3_nt: TGTGCCAGCAGTTACTCGGACAGGGGTCTGTATGGCTACACCTTC; cdr3_aa: CASSYSDRGLYGYTF
v_call: TRBV2; d_call: NA; clone_size: NA; j_call: TRBJ2-7; cdr3_nt: TGTGCCAGCACCGACCGGGGTGGCTACGAGCAGTACTTC; cdr3_aa: CASTDRGGYEQYF
v_call: TRBV10-3; d_call: NA; clone_size: few; j_call: TRBJ1-6; cdr3_nt: TGTGCCATCAGTGAGACCGAGGGGGTACTCTATAATTCACCCCTCCACTTT; cdr3_aa: CAISETEGVLYNSPLHF
v_call: TRBV21-1; d_call: NA; clone_size: NA; j_call: TRBJ2-1; cdr3_nt: TGTGCCAGCAGCTCCTCCGTTCAATGTGAGGCCTCCTACAATGAGCAGTTCTTC; cdr3_aa: CASSSSVQCEASYNEQFF
v_call: TRBV20-1; d_call: NA; clone_size: NA; j_call: TRBJ2-7; cdr3_nt: TGCAGTGCCGACCGGGGTGAGGAGCAGTACTTC; cdr3_aa: CSADRGEEQYF
v_call: TRBV28; d_call: NA; clone_size: few; j_call: TRBJ1-5; cdr3_nt: TGTGCCAGCAGTTTAAGCCCCGGGACACCTAGCAATCAGCCCCAGCATTTT; cdr3_aa: CASSLSPGTPSNQPQHF
v_call: TRBV11-3; d_call: TRBD2; clone_size: NA; j_call: TRBJ2-5; cdr3_nt: TGTGCCAGCAGCTTAGCCCCTGGGACTAGCGGGAGCCGCGAGACCCAGTACTTC; cdr3_aa: CASSLAPGTSGSRETQYF
v_call: TRBV27; d_call: NA; clone_size: NA; j_call: TRBJ1-4; cdr3_nt: TGTGCCAGCAGCCTCGATTATGGAGCAACTAATGAAAAACTGTTTTTT; cdr3_aa: CASSLDYGATNEKLFF
v_call: TRBV27; d_call: NA; clone_size: NA; j_call: TRBJ1-1; cdr3_nt: TGTGCCAGCAGTTACAGGGCCCGTAGGACTGAAGCTTTCTTT; cdr3_aa: CASSYRARRTEAFF
v_call: TRBV6-5; d_call: NA; clone_size: NA; j_call: TRBJ2-5; cdr3_nt: TGTGCCAGCAGCCCCAAGAGAGGGCCAGAGACCCAGTACTTC; cdr3_aa: CASSPKRGPETQYF
v_call: TRBV7-3; d_call: TRBD2; clone_size: NA; j_call: TRBJ2-2; cdr3_nt: TGTGCCAGCAGCTTTAGCGGGAGTTCCGGGGAGCTGTTTTTT; cdr3_aa: CASSFSGSSGELFF
v_call: TRBV5-4; d_call: TRBD1; clone_size: NA; j_call: TRBJ1-1; cdr3_nt: TGTGCCAGCAGCCACGGGACAGGGCGAATGAACACTGAAGCTTTCTTT; cdr3_aa: CASSHGTGRMNTEAFF
v_call: TRBV24-1; d_call: NA; clone_size: NA; j_call: TRBJ2-6; cdr3_nt: TGTGCCACCAGTGACCCCAGGGCTGGGGCCAACGTCCTGACTTTC; cdr3_aa: CATSDPRAGANVLTF
v_call: TRBV6-5; d_call: NA; clone_size: NA; j_call: TRBJ2-1; cdr3_nt: TGTGCCAGCAGTATGGGGGCGTTAAATGAGCAGTTCTTC; cdr3_aa: CASSMGALNEQFF